This TCR beta chain was identified in a study of blood T cells in healthy people across ages. Overall study results and limits: While age rose, TCR beta diversity per million T cells dropped in a roughly linear way. The study lacked donor CMV status, which possibly confounded expanded clonotype changes.

The CDR3 consists of 15 residues. Germline V lookup: CDR1 MGHRA, CDR2 YSYEKL. J was trimmed by 6 bases and V by 3 bases; bases with no gene match: 7. The second PCR ran about 6 to 12 cycles with a sample-barcoded 5' primer and J-beta primers. One entry per CDR3 protein, called by TCRdb with MiXCR from the 5' RACE reads. The repertoire holds about 570,000 distinct CDR3 sequences, with about 27% as singletons. On this clonotype: The antigen remains unidentified.

These data also formed part of another study, on T cells of mothers and their children. From that second work: The second PCR's M1S primer added sample barcodes and 2-4 random nucleotides.

Sequenced input: blood. The source is a boy aged 2-9 years in good health. The chain joins TRBV4-1 to TRBJ1-4; 7 nucleotides align to TRBD1. Here the CDR3 DNA reads TGCGCCAGCAGCCAGACAGGGATTTGGGATGAAAAACTGTTTTTT. This encodes CASSQTGIWDEKLFF.